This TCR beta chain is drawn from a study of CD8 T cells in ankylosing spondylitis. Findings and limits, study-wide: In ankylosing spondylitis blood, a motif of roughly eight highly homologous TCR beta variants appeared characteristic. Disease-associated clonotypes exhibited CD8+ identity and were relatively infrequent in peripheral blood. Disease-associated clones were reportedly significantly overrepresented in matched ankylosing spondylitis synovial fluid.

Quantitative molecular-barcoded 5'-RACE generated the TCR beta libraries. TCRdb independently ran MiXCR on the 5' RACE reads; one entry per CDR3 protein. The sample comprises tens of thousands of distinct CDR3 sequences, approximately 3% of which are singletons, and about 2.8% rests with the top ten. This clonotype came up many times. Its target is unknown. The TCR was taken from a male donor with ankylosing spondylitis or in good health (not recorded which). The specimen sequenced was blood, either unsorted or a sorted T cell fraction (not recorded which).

The CDR3: CASSVGGGGYNEQFF. CDR3 in DNA: TGTGCCAGCAGCGTAGGAGGGGGGGGCTACAATGAGCAGTTCTTC. This chain links TRBV9 with TRBJ2-1; D perhaps matches TRBD2 (7 bases). V gave up 0 bases and J gave up 3 bases, with 10 bases separating them. This CDR3 is 15 amino acids long. Germline values: CDR1 SGDLS, CDR2 YYNGEE.